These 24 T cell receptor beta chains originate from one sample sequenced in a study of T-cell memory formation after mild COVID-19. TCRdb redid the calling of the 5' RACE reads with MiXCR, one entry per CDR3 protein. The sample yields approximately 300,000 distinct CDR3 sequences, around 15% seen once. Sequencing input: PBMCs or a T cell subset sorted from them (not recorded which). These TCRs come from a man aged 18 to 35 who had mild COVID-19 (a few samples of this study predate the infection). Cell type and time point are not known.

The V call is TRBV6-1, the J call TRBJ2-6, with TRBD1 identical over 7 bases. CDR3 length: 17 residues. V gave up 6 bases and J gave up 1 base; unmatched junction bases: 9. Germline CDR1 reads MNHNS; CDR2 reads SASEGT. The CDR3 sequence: CASRATGQRSGANVLTF. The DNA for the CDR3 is TGTGCCAGCAGGGCGACAGGGCAAAGATCTGGGGCCAACGTCCTGACTTTC.

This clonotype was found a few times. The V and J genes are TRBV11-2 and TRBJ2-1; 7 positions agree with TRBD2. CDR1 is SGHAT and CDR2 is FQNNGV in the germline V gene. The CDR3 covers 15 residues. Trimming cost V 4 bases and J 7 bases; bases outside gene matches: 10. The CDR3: CASSSGGISVNEQFF. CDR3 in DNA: TGTGCCAGCAGCTCCGGGGGGATCTCGGTGAATGAGCAGTTCTTC.

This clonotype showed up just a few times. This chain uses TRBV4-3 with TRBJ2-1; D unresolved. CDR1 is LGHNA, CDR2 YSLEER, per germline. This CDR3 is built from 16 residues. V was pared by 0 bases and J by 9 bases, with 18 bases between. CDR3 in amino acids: CASSQDPVGSSGEQFF. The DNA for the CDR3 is TGCGCCAGCAGCCAAGATCCGGTAGGGTCGTCGGGTGAGCAGTTCTTC.

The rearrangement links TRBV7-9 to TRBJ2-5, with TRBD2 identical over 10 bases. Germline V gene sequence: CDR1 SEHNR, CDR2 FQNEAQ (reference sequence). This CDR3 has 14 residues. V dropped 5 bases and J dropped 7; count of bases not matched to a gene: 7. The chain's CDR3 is CASSPLAGSWTQYF. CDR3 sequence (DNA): TGTGCCAGCAGCCCACTAGCGGGGTCATGGACCCAGTACTTC.

CDR3 residues: CASSQAGTPGNTIYF. CDR3 nucleotide sequence: TGTGCCAGCAGCCAAGCGGGGACGCCTGGAAACACCATATATTTT. This rearrangement joins TRBV3-1 to TRBJ1-3, with D perhaps matching TRBD1 (5 bases). V lost 1 base and J 2 bases, leaving 9 bases between the germline ends. The CDR3 spans 15 residues. CDR1 is LGHDT, CDR2 YNNKEL, per germline (reference sequence).

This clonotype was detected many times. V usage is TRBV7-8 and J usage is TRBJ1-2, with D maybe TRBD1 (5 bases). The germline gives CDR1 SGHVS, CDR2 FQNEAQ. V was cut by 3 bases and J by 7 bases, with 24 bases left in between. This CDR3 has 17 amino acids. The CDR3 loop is CASSFVSVPGPRSGYTF. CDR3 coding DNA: TGTGCCAGCAGCTTCGTCTCGGTACCGGGACCCAGGAGTGGCTACACCTTC.

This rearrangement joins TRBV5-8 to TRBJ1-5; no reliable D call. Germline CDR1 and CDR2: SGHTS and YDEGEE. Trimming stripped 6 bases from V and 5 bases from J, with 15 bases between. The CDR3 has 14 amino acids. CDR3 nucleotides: TGTGCCAGCAACTCGTGGGCAGAATATCAGCCCCAGCATTTT. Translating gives CASNSWAEYQPQHF. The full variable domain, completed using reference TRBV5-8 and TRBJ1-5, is EAGVTQSPTHLIKTRGQQATLRCSPISGHTSVYWYQQALGLGLQFLLWYDEGEERNRGNFPPRFSGRQFPNYSSELNVNALELEDSALYLCASNSWAEYQPQHFGDGTRLSIL.

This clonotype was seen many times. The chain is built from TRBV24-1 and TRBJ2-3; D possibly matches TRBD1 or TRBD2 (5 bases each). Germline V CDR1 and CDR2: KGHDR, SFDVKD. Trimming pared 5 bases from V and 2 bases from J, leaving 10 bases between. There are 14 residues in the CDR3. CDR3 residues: CATSGGEHTDTQYF. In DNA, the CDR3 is TGTGCCACCAGTGGAGGGGAGCACACAGATACGCAGTATTTT.

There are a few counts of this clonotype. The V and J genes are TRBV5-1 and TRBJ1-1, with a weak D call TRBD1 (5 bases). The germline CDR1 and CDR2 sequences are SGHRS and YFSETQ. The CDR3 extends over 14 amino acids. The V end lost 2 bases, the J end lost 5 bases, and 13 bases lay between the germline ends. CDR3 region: CASSLQTEGTEAFF. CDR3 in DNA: TGCGCCAGCAGCTTACAGACAGAAGGAACTGAAGCTTTCTTT.

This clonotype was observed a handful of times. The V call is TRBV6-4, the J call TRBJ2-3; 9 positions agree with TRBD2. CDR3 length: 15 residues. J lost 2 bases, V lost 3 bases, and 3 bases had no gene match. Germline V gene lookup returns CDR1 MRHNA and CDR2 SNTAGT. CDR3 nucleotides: TGTGCCAGCAGTGAATCTAGCGGGGACACAGATACGCAGTATTTT. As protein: CASSESSGDTDTQYF.

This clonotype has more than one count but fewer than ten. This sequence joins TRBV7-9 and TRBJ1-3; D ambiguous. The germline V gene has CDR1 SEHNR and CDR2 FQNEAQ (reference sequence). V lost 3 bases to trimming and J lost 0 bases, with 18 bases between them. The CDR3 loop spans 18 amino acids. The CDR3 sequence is CASSLSPASSSSGNTIYF. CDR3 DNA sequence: TGTGCCAGCAGCTTGAGTCCGGCATCCTCGAGCTCTGGAAACACCATATATTTT.

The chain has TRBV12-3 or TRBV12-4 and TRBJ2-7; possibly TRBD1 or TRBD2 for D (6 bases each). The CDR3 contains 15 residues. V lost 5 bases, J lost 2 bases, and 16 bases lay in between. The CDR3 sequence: CASSPWAGEAYEQYF. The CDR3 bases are TGTGCCAGCAGTCCCTGGGCAGGGGAGGCCTACGAGCAGTACTTC.

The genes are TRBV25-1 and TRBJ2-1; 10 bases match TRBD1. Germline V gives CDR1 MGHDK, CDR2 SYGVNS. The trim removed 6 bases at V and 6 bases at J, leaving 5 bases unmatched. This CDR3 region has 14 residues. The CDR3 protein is CASSRQGALNEQFF. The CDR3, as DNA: TGTGCCAGCAGCAGACAGGGGGCTCTCAATGAGCAGTTCTTC.

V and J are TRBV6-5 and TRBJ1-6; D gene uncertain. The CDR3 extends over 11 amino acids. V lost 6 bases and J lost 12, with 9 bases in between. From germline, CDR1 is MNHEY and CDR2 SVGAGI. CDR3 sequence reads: CASSGPLPLHF. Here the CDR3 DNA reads TGTGCCAGCAGCGGACCCCTACCCCTCCACTTT.

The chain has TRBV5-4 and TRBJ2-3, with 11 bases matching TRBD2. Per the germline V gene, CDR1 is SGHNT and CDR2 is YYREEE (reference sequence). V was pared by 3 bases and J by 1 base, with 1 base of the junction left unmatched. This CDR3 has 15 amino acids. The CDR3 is CASSWGLAGTDTQYF. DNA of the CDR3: TGTGCCAGCAGCTGGGGACTAGCGGGCACAGATACGCAGTATTTT.

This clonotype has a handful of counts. The CDR3 coding sequence is TGTGCCAGCACCTACGGGACAGGGGTGAACACTGAAGCTTTCTTT. It codes for CASTYGTGVNTEAFF. The chain employs TRBV6-5 and TRBJ1-1; 10 nucleotides line up with TRBD1. CDR3 length: 15 residues. J was trimmed by 0 bases and V by 7 bases; bases with no gene match: 5. Per germline, CDR1 MNHEY and CDR2 SVGAGI.

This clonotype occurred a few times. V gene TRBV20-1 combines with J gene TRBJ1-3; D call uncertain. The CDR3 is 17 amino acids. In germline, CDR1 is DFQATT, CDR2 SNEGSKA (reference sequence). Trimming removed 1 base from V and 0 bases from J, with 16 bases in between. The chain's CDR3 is CSARGITGRISGNTIYF. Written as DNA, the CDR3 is TGCAGTGCTAGAGGAATTACTGGGCGGATCTCTGGAAACACCATATATTTT.

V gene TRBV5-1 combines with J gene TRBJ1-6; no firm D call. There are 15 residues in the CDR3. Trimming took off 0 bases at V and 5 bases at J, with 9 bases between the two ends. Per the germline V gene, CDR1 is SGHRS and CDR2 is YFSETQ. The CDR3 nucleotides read TGCGCCAGCAGCTTGGGCAGTTTCGATAATTCACCCCTCCACTTT. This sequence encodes CASSLGSFDNSPLHF.

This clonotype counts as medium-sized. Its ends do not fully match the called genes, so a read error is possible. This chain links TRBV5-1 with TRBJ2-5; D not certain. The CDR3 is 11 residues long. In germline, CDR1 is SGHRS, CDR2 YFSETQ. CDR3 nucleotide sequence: TGTGCCAGCAGCTTAGAGGAGACCCAGTACTTC. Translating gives CASSLEETQYF.

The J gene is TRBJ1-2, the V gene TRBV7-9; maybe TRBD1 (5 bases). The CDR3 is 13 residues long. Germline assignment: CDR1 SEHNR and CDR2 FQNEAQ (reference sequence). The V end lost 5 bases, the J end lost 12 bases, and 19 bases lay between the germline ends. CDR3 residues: CASSPWDGQSHTF. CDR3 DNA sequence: TGTGCCAGCAGCCCCTGGGACGGACAAAGTCACACCTTC.

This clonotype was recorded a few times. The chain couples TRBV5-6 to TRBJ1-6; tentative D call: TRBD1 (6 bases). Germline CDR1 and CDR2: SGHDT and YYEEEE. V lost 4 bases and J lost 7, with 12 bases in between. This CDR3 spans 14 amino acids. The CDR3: CASSAGQSNSPLHF. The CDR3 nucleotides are TGTGCCAGCAGCGCGGGACAATCGAATTCACCCCTCCACTTT.

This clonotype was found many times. For the CDR3, the DNA is TGTGCCAGCAGCTTGGAGACGGCCTCCTACGAGCAGTACGTC. It yields the protein CASSLETASYEQYV. The V gene is TRBV5-5, the J gene TRBJ2-7; D call uncertain. This CDR3 is 14 amino acids long. Germline V gene sequence: CDR1 SGHKS, CDR2 YYEKEE (reference sequence). Trimming shortened V by 0 bases and J by 0 bases, and 7 bases separated the two germline ends.

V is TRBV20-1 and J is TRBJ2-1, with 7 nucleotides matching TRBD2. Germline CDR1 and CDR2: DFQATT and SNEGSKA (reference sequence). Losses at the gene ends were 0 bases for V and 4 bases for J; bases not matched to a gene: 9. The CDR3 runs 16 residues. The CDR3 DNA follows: TGCAGTGCTAGAGAGCCGGGCTCGCGGGGGTACAATGAGCAGTTCTTC. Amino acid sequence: CSAREPGSRGYNEQFF.

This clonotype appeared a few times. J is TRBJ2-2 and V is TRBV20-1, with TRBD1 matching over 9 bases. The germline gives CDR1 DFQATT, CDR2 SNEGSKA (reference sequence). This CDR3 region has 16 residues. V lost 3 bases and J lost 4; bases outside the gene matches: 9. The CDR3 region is CSARITGGPGTGELFF. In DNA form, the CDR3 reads TGCAGTGCTAGGATAACAGGGGGCCCGGGCACCGGGGAGCTGTTTTTT.